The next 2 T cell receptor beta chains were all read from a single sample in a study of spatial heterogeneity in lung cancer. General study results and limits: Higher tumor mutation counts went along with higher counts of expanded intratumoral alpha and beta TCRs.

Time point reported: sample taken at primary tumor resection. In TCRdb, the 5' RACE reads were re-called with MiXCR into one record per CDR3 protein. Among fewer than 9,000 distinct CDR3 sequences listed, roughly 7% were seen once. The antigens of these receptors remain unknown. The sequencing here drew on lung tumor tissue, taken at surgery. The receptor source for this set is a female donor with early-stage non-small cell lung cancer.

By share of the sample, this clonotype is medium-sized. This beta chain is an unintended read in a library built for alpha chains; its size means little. CDR3 residues: CASRWDRAVYEQYF. The CDR3 nucleotides are TGTGCCAGCAGATGGGACAGGGCGGTCTACGAGCAGTACTTC. The chain links TRBV2 to TRBJ2-7; 9 bases line up with TRBD1. J lost 3 bases, V lost 6 bases, and 6 bases had no gene match. Germline V gene lookup returns CDR1 SNHLY and CDR2 FYNNEI. There are 14 residues in the CDR3.

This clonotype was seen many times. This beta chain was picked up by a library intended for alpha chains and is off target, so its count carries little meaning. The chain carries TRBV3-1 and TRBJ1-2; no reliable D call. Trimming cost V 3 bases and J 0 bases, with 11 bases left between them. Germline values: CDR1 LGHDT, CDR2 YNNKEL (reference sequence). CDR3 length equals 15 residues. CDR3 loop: CASSQTDRPNYGYTF. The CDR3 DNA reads TGTGCCAGCAGCCAGACGGATCGACCTAACTATGGCTACACCTTC.